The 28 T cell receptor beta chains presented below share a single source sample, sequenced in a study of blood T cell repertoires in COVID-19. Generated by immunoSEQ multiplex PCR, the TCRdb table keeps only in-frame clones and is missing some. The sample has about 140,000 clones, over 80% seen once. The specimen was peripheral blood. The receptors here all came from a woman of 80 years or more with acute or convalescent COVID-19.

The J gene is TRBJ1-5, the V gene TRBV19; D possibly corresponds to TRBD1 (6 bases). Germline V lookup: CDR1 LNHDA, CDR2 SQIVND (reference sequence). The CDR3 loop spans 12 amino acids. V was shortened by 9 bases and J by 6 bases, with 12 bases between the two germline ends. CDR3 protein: CASNRVGQPQHF. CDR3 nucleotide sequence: TGTGCCAGCAACAGGGTTGGTCAGCCCCAGCATTTT.

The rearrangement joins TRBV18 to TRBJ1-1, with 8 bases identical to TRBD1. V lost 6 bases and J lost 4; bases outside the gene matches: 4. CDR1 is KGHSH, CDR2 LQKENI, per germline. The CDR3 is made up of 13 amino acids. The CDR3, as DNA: TGTGCCAGCTCTACTACAGGGGGCACTGAAGCTTTCTTT. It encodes CASSTTGGTEAFF. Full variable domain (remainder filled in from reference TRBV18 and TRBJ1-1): NAGVMQNPRHLVRRRGQEARLRCSPMKGHSHVYWYRQLPEEGLKFMVYLQKENIIDESGMPKERFSAEFPKEGPSILRIQQVVRGDSAAYFCASSTTGGTEAFFGQGTRLTVV.

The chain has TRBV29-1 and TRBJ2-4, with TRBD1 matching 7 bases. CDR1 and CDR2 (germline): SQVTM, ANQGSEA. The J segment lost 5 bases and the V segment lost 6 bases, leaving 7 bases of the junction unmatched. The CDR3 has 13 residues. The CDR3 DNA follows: TGCAGCGTAGATGACAGGGCACAAAACATTCAGTACTTC. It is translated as CSVDDRAQNIQYF.

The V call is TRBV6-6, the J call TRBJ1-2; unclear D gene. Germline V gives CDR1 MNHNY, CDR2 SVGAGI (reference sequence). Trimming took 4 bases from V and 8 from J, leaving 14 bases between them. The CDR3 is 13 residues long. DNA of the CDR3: TGTGCCAGCAGTTCCCCCGTAAGCGCGGGCTACACCTTC. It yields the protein CASSSPVSAGYTF.

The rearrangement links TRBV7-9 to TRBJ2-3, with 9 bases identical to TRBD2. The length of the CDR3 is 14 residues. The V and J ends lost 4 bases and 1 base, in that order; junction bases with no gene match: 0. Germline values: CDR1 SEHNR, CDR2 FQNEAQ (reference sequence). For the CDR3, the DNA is TGTGCCAGCAGCTCTAGCGGGGGCACAGATACGCAGTATTTT. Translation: CASSSSGGTDTQYF. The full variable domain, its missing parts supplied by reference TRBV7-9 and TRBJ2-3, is DTGVSQNPRHKITKRGQNVTFRCDPISEHNRLYWYRQTLGQGPEFLTYFQNEAQLEKSRLLSDRFSAERPKGSFSTLEIQRTEQGDSAMYLCASSSSGGTDTQYFGPGTRLTVL.

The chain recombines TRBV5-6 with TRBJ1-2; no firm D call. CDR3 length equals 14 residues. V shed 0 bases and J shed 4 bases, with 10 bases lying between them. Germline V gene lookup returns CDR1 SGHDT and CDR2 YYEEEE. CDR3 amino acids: CASSLAGIGYGYTF. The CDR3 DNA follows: TGTGCCAGCAGCTTGGCCGGGATCGGCTATGGCTACACCTTC.

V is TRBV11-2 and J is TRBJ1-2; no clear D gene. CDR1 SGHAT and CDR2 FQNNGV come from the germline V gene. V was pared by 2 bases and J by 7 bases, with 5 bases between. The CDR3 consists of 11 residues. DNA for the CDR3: TGTGCCAGCAGCTTAACGGGTGGCTACACCTTC. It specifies CASSLTGGYTF. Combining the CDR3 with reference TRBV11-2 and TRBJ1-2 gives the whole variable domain EAGVAQSPRYKIIEKRQSVAFWCNPISGHATLYWYQQILGQGPKLLIQFQNNGVVDDSQLPKDRFSAERLKGVDSTLKIQPAKLEDSAVYLCASSLTGGYTFGSGTRLTVV.

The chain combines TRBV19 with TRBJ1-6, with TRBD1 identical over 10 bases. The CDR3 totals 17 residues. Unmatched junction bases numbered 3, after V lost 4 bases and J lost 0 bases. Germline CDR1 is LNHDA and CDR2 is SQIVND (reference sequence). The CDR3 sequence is CASSTRQGASYNSPLHF. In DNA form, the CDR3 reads TGTGCCAGTAGTACAAGACAGGGGGCCTCCTATAATTCACCCCTCCACTTT.

The CDR3: CASSPINSPLHF. The CDR3, as DNA: TGTGCCAGCAGCCCAATCAATTCACCCCTCCACTTT. The chain recombines TRBV7-8 with TRBJ1-6; D remains unclear. V gave up 5 bases and J gave up 7 bases, with 6 bases separating them. Germline-derived CDR1 and CDR2 are SGHVS and FQNEAQ. The CDR3 loop spans 12 amino acids.

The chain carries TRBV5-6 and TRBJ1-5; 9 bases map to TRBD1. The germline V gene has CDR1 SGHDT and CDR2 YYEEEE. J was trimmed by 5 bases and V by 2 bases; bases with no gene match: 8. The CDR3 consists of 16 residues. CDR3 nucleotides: TGTGCCAGCAGCTTCTATGGGACAGGGAACTATCAGCCCCAGCATTTT. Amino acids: CASSFYGTGNYQPQHF.

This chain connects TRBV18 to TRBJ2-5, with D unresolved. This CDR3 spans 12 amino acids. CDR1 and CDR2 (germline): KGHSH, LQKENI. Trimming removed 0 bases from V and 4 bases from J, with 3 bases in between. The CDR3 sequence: CASSPPAETQYF. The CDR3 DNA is TGTGCCAGCTCACCACCGGCAGAGACCCAGTACTTC. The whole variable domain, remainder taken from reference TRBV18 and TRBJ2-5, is NAGVMQNPRHLVRRRGQEARLRCSPMKGHSHVYWYRQLPEEGLKFMVYLQKENIIDESGMPKERFSAEFPKEGPSILRIQQVVRGDSAAYFCASSPPAETQYFGPGTRLLVL.

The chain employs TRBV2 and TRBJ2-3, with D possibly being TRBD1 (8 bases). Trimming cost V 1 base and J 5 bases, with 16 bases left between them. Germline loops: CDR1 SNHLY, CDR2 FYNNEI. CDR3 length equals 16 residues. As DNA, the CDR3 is TGTGCCAGCAGTGAAGGAGGGACAGGCGGGAGAGATACGCAGTATTTT. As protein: CASSEGGTGGRDTQYF.

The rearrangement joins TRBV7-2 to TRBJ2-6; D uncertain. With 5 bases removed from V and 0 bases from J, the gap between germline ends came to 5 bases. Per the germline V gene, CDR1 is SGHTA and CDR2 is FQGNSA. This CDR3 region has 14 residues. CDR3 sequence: CASSPNSGANVLTF. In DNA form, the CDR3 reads TGTGCCAGCAGCCCTAACTCTGGGGCCAACGTCCTGACTTTC.

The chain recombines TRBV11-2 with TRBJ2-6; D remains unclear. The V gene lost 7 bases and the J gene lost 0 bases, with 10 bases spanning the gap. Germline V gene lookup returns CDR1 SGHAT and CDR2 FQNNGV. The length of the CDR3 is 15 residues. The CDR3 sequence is CASKATASGANVLTF. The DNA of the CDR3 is TGTGCCAGCAAAGCTACAGCCTCTGGGGCCAACGTCCTGACTTTC. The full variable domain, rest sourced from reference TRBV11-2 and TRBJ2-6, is EAGVAQSPRYKIIEKRQSVAFWCNPISGHATLYWYQQILGQGPKLLIQFQNNGVVDDSQLPKDRFSAERLKGVDSTLKIQPAKLEDSAVYLCASKATASGANVLTFGAGSRLTVL.

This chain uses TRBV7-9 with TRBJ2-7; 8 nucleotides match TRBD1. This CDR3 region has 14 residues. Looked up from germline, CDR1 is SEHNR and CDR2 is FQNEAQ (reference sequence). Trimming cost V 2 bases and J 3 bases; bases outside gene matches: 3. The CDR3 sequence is CASSLTGQGYEQYF. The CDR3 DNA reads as TGTGCCAGCAGCTTAACAGGACAGGGCTACGAGCAGTACTTC.

The DNA of the CDR3 is TGTGCCAGCACGGAGACAGGGGGATATGGCTACACCTTC. This codes for CASTETGGYGYTF. This rearrangement joins TRBV6-5 to TRBJ1-2; 9 bases align to TRBD1. J gave up 5 bases and V 7 bases, and 5 bases lay outside the gene matches. The CDR3 sequence is 13 residues long. Germline V gives CDR1 MNHEY, CDR2 SVGAGI.

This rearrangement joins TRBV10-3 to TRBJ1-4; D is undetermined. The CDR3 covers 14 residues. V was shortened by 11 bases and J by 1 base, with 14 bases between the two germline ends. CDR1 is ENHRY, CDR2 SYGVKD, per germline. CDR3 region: CAANPGGTNEKLFF. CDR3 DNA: TGTGCCGCAAACCCTGGAGGAACTAATGAAAAACTGTTTTTT.

The CDR3 sequence: CASSRNPGQGRNEQFF. The DNA for the CDR3 is TGTGCCAGCAGTCGAAATCCGGGACAGGGTAGGAATGAGCAGTTCTTC. V usage is TRBV6-2 or TRBV6-3 and J usage is TRBJ2-1, with 9 nucleotides matching TRBD1. Looked up from germline, CDR1 is MNHEY and CDR2 is SVGEGT. V shed 5 bases and J 7 bases; nucleotides not matched to a gene: 12. This CDR3 is 16 amino acids long.

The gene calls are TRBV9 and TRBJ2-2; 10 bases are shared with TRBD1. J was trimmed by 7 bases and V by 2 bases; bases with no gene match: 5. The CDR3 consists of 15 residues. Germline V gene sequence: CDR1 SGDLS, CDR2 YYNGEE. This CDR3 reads CASSVGQGIGGELFF. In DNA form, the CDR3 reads TGTGCCAGCAGCGTGGGACAGGGGATAGGCGGGGAGCTGTTTTTT.

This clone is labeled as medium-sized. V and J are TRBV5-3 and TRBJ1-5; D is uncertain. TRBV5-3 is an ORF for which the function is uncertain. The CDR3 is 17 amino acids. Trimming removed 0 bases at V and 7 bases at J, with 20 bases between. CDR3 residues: CARSLVLRSTRVQPQHF. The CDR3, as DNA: TGTGCCAGAAGCTTGGTGTTGAGGTCTACGAGGGTCCAGCCCCAGCATTTT.

CDR3 residues: CASSQADRNNEQFF. As DNA, the CDR3 is TGCGCCAGCAGCCAAGCGGACAGAAACAATGAGCAGTTCTTC. The chain uses TRBV4-1 and TRBJ2-1; tentatively, D is TRBD1 (6 bases). The CDR3 has 14 residues. Trimming shortened V by 1 base and J by 5 bases, and 9 bases separated the two germline ends. Germline loops: CDR1 MGHRA, CDR2 YSYEKL.

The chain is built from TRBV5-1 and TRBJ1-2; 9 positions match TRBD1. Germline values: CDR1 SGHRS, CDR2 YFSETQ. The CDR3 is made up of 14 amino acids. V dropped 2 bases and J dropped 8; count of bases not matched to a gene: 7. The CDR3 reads CASSLLQGAQGYTF. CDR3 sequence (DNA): TGCGCCAGCAGCTTATTACAGGGGGCTCAGGGCTACACCTTC. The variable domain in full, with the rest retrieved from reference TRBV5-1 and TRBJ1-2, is KAGVTQTPRYLIKTRGQQVTLSCSPISGHRSVSWYQQTPGQGLQFLFEYFSETQRNKGNFPGRFSGRQFSNSRSEMNVSTLELGDSALYLCASSLLQGAQGYTFGSGTRLTVV.

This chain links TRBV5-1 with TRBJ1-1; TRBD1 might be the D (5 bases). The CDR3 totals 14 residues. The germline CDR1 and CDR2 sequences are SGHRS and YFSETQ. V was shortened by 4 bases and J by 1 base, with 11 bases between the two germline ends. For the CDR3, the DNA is TGCGCCAGCAGCGTTCAGGGCGAGAACACTGAAGCTTTCTTT. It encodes CASSVQGENTEAFF.

CDR3 residues: CASSYSGQGGDSPLHF. The DNA for the CDR3 is TGTGCCAGCAGTTACTCGGGACAGGGGGGAGATTCACCCCTCCACTTT. The gene calls are TRBV6-5 and TRBJ1-6; the match to TRBD1 covers 11 bases. This CDR3 has 16 amino acids. The germline V gene encodes CDR1 MNHEY and CDR2 SVGAGI. Unmatched junction bases numbered 3, after V lost 0 bases and J lost 8 bases.

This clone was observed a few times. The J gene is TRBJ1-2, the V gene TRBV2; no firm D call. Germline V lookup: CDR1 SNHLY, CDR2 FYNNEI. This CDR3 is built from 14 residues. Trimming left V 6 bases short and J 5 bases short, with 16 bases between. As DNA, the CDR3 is TGTGCCAGCAGCATCGAGCTGTCCCCTTATGGCTACACCTTC. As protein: CASSIELSPYGYTF.

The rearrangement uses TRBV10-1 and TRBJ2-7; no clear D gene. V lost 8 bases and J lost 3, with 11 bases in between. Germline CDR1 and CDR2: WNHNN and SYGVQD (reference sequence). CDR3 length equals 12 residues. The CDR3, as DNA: TGCGCCAGCCTCACGTCAGGCTACGAGCAGTACTTC. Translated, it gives CASLTSGYEQYF.

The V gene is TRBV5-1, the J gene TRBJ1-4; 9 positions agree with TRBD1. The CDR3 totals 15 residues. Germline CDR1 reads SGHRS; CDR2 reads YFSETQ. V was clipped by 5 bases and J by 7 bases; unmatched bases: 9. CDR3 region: CASRTQGAKGEKLFF. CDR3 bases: TGCGCCAGCAGAACACAGGGGGCAAAGGGTGAAAAACTGTTTTTT.

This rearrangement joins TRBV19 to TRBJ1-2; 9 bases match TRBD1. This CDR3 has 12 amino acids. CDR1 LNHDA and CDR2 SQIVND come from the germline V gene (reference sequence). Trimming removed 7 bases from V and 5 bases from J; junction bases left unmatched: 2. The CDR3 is CASKQGAYGYTF. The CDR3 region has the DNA TGTGCCAGTAAACAGGGGGCGTATGGCTACACCTTC. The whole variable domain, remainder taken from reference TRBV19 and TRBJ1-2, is DGGITQSPKYLFRKEGQNVTLSCEQNLNHDAMYWYRQDPGQGLRLIYYSQIVNDFQKGDIAEGYSVSREKKESFPLTVTSAQKNPTAFYLCASKQGAYGYTFGSGTRLTVV.